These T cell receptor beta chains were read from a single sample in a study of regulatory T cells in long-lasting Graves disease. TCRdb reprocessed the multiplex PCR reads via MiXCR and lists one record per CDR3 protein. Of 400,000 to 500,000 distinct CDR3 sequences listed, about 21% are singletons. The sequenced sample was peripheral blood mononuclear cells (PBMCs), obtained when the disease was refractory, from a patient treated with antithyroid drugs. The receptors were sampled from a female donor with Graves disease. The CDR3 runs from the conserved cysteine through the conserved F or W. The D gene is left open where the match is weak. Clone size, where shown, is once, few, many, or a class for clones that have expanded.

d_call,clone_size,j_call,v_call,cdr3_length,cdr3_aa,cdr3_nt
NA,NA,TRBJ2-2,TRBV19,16,CASRGGGPGSTGELFF,TGTGCCAGTAGGGGGGGAGGTCCAGGAAGCACCGGGGAGCTGTTTTTT
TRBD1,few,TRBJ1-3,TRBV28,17,CASRLDLGQDLGNTIYF,TGTGCCAGCAGATTGGATCTGGGACAGGATCTCGGAAACACCATATATTTT
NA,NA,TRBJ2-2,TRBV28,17,CTSSLGQGISSTGELFF,TGTACCAGCAGTTTGGGCCAGGGGATAAGTTCGACCGGGGAGCTGTTTTTT
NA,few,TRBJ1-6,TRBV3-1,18,CASSQDHIYSSYNSPLHF,TGTGCCAGCAGCCAAGATCACATCTACAGCTCCTATAATTCACCCCTCCACTTT
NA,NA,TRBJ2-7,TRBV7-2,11,CASSLYHEQYF,TGTGCCAGCAGCTTGTACCACGAGCAGTACTTC
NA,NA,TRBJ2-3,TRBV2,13,CASNHRDTDTQYF,TGTGCCAGCAACCATAGGGACACAGATACGCAGTATTTT
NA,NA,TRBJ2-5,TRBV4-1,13,CASSQVSVEGQYF,TGCGCCAGCAGCCAAGTGTCCGTGGAGGGCCAGTACTTC
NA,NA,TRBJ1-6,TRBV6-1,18,CASSGAGSFGRDDSPLHF,TGTGCCAGCAGTGGAGCAGGGTCTTTCGGTCGGGATGATTCACCCCTCCACTTT
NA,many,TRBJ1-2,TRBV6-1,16,CARLRQRGIENYGYTF,TGTGCCAGACTAAGACAAAGAGGGATTGAAAACTATGGCTACACCTTC
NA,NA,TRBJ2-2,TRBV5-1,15,CASNEGGTNTGELFF,TGCGCCAGCAATGAGGGGGGGACGAACACCGGGGAGCTGTTTTTT
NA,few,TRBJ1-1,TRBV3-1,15,CASSQDLGRQGEAFF,TGTGCCAGCAGCCAAGACCTAGGCCGGCAGGGTGAAGCTTTCTTT
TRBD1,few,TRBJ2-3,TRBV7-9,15,CASSQDGTGTDTQYF,TGTGCCAGCAGCCAAGACGGGACAGGCACAGATACGCAGTATTTT
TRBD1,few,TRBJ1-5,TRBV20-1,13,CSATGTANQPQHF,TGCAGTGCCACCGGGACAGCTAATCAGCCCCAGCATTTT
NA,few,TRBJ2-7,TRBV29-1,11,CSVLTEDEQYF,TGCAGCGTCTTGACAGAGGACGAGCAGTACTTC
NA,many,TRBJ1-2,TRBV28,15,CAIRGETASDYGYTF,TGTGCCATCCGGGGGGAGACAGCCTCGGACTATGGCTACACCTTC
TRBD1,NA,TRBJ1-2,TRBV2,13,CASRDRGDYGYTF,TGTGCCAGCAGGGACAGGGGGGACTATGGCTACACCTTC
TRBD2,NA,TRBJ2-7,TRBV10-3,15,CAISRRTSVAYEQYF,TGTGCCATCAGCAGAAGGACTAGCGTAGCCTACGAGCAGTACTTC
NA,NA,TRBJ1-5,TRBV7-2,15,CASSSEGQVNQPQHF,TGTGCCAGCAGCTCGGAGGGGCAGGTCAATCAGCCCCAGCATTTT
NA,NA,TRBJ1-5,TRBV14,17,CASSQPIPGQGNQPQHF,TGTGCCAGCAGCCAACCCATCCCAGGCCAGGGCAATCAGCCCCAGCATTTT
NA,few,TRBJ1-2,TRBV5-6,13,CASSGAGSFGYTF,TGTGCCAGCAGCGGGGCTGGGTCCTTCGGCTACACCTTC
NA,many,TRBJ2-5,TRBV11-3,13,CASSPSYGETQYF,TGTGCCAGCAGCCCCAGCTACGGCGAGACCCAGTACTTC
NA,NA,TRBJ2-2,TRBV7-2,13,CANRHGLWGELFF,TGTGCCAACCGGCACGGGTTATGGGGGGAGCTGTTTTTT
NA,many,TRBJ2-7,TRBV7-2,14,CASSLPTRGYEQYF,TGTGCCAGCAGCTTACCAACCAGGGGCTACGAGCAGTACTTC
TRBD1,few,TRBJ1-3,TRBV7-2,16,CASSFGTGDSGNTIYF,TGTGCCAGCAGCTTCGGGACAGGAGACTCTGGAAACACCATATATTTT
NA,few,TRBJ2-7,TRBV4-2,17,CASSQESLGGGSYEQYF,TGTGCCAGCAGCCAAGAGTCCCTCGGGGGCGGGAGCTACGAGCAGTACTTC
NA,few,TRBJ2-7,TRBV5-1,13,CASSSLLDNEQYF,TGCGCCAGCAGCTCCCTGCTTGACAACGAGCAGTACTTC
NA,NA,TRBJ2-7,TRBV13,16,CASSLGRGKGIYEQYF,TGTGCCAGCAGCTTAGGCAGAGGGAAGGGGATCTACGAGCAGTACTTC
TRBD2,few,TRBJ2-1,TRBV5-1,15,CASSLADSSYNEQFF,TGCGCCAGCAGCCTAGCGGATAGCTCCTACAATGAGCAGTTCTTC
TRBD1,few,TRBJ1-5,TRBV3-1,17,CASSEGQKVPSNQPQHF,TGTGCCAGCAGCGAGGGACAGAAGGTACCTAGCAATCAGCCCCAGCATTTT
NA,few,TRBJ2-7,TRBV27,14,CASSLTPQGYEQYF,TGTGCCAGCAGTTTGACGCCGCAGGGCTACGAGCAGTACTTC
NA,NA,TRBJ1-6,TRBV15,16,CATSRDRGKINSPLHF,TGTGCCACCAGCAGAGATCGCGGCAAAATTAATTCACCCCTCCACTTT
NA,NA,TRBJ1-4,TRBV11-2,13,CTSSLTRPEKLFF,TGCACCAGCAGTTTGACACGACCTGAAAAACTGTTTTTT
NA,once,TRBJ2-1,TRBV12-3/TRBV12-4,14,CASSFGGADNEQFF,TGTGCCAGCAGTTTCGGGGGCGCGGACAATGAGCAGTTCTTC
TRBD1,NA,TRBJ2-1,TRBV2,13,CASSADRDNEQFF,TGTGCCAGCAGTGCAGACAGGGACAATGAGCAGTTCTTC
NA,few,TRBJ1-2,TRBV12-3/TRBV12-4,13,CASRSGPPAGYTF,TGTGCCAGCAGATCCGGGCCTCCGGCTGGCTACACCTTC
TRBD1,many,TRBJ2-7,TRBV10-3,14,CAITSRDRDGEQYF,TGTGCCATCACTAGCCGGGACAGGGATGGCGAGCAGTACTTC
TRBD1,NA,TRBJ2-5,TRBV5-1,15,CASSSGTGLQETQYF,TGCGCCAGCAGCTCTGGGACAGGACTCCAAGAGACCCAGTACTTC
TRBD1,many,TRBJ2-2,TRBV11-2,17,CASSLIMGQGGTGELFF,TGTGCCAGCAGCTTAATAATGGGACAGGGAGGGACCGGGGAGCTGTTTTTT
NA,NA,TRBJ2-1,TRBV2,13,CATSLAPKDEQFF,TGTGCCACCTCGCTAGCGCCCAAGGATGAGCAGTTCTTC
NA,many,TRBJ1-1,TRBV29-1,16,CSVEGAGVGVNTEAFF,TGCAGCGTTGAAGGGGCAGGGGTAGGGGTGAACACTGAAGCTTTCTTT
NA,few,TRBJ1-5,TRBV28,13,CAAKQGVDQPQHF,TGTGCGGCGAAACAGGGAGTGGATCAGCCCCAGCATTTT
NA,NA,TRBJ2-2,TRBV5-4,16,CASSLLHLSNTGELLF,TGTGCCAGCAGCTTGTTACATTTATCGAACACCGGGGAGCTGCTTTTT
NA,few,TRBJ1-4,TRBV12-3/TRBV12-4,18,CASSPPGAGNLWNEKLFF,TGTGCCAGCAGTCCCCCGGGGGCGGGGAATCTATGGAATGAAAAACTGTTTTTT
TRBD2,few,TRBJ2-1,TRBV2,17,CASRGRGTGLAGNEQFF,TGTGCCAGCCGCGGTCGGGGTACAGGACTAGCGGGAAATGAGCAGTTCTTC
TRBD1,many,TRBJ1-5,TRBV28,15,CASSPRGQGDQPQHF,TGTGCCAGCAGTCCAAGGGGACAGGGAGATCAGCCCCAGCATTTT
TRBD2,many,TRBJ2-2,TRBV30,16,CAWSWEIAGDTGELFF,TGTGCCTGGAGCTGGGAGATAGCGGGAGACACCGGGGAGCTGTTTTTT
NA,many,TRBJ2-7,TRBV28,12,CASSFWGYEQYF,TGTGCCAGCAGTTTCTGGGGATACGAGCAGTACTTC
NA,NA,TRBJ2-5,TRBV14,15,CASSQDEQRQETQYF,TGTGCCAGCAGCCAAGATGAACAGCGTCAGGAGACCCAGTACTTC
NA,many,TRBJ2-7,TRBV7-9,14,CASSLSSGHYEQYF,TGTGCCAGCAGCTTAAGTTCAGGGCACTACGAGCAGTACTTC
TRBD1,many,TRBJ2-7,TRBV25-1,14,CASSEGQGRYEQYF,TGTGCCAGCAGTGAGGGACAGGGACGCTACGAGCAGTACTTC
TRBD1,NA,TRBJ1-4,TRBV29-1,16,CSPDQDRRATNEKLFF,TGCAGCCCAGATCAGGACAGGAGGGCAACTAATGAAAAACTGTTTTTT
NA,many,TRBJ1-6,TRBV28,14,CASSLGQNRSPLHF,TGTGCCAGCAGTTTAGGACAAAATCGATCACCCCTCCACTTT